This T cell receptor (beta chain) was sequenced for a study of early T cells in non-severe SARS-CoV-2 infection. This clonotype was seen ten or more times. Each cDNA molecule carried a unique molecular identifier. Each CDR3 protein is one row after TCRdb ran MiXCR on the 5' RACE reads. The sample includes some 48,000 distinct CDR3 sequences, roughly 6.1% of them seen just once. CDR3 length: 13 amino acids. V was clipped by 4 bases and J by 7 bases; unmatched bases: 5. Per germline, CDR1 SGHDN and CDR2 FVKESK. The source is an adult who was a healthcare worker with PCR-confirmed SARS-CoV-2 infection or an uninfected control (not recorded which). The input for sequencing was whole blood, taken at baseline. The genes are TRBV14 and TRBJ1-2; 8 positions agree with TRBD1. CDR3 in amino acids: CASSLDRGLGYTF. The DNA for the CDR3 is TGTGCCAGCAGCCTCGACAGGGGCCTTGGCTACACCTTC.